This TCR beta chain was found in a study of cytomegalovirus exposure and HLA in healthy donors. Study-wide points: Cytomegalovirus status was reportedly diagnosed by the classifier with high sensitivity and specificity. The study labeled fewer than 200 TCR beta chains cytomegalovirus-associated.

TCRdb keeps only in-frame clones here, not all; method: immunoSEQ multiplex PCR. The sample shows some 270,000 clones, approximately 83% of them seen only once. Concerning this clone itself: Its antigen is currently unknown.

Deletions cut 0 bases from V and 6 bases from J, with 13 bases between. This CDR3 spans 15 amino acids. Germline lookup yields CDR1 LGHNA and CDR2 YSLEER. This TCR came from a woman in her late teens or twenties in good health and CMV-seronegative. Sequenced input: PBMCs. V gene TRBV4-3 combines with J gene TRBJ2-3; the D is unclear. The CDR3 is CASSQEGRSLDTQYF. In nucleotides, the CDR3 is TGCGCCAGCAGCCAAGAGGGTCGGAGCCTTGATACGCAGTATTTT.